The clone carrying this T cell receptor beta chain was picked up a small number of times. What it recognizes is unknown. Germline CDR1 is SGHVS and CDR2 is FNYEAQ. This CDR3 is built from 14 residues. V lost 6 bases and J lost 0, with 9 bases in between. The data are from a study of blood T cells in healthy people across ages. General study points: Roughly linear declines in TCR beta diversity per million T cells occurred with age.

Through a sample-barcoded 5' primer and a J-beta primer mix, a second PCR was run for about 6 to 11 cycles. Per-sample output comprised a minimum of 2.5 million paired-end reads containing CDR3. One entry per CDR3 protein, called by TCRdb with MiXCR from the 5' RACE reads. The sample yields roughly 560,000 distinct CDR3 sequences, 24% seen once. A further study also used this sample, focusing on T cells of mothers and their children.

The rearrangement links TRBV7-6 to TRBJ1-3, with D perhaps matching TRBD1 (5 bases). The material sequenced was blood. This sequence was found in a boy aged 10-17 years in good health. CDR3 DNA: TGTGCCAGCAGGGCCGGGGGCTCTGGAAACACCATATATTTT. Translation gives CASRAGGSGNTIYF.